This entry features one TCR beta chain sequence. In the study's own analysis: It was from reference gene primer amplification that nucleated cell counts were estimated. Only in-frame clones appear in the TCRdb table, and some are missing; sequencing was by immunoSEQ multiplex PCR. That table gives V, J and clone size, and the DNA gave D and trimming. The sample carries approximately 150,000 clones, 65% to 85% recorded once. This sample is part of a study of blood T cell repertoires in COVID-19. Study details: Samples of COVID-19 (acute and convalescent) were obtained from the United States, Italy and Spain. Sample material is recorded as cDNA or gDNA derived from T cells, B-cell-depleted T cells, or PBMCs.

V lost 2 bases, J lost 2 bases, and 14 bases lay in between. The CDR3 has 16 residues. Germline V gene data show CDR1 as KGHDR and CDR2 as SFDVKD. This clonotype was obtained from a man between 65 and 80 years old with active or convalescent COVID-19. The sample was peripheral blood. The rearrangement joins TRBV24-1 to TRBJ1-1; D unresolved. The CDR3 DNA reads TGTGCCACCAGTGATTCCCGAGGGAAAGGAAACACTGAAGCTTTCTTT. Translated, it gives CATSDSRGKGNTEAFF.